This T cell receptor (beta chain) emerged from a study of T cell responses to AZD1222 COVID-19 vaccine. With V trimmed by 1 base and J by 4 bases, 15 bases remained unmatched. Germline CDR1 is SQVTM and CDR2 is ANQGSEA. This CDR3 is built from 18 residues. Clones were sequenced by immunoSEQ multiplex PCR, and TCRdb holds only the in-frame ones, with some missing. Of 120,000 to 150,000 clones in the sample, more than 70% are singletons; the top ten hold roughly 1.5%. This clonotype was obtained from an adult who received the AZD1222 COVID-19 vaccine. The gene calls are TRBV29-1 and TRBJ2-7, with 11 bases lining up with TRBD1. The source was peripheral blood, collected 28 days after the second AZD1222 dose. As DNA, the CDR3 is TGCAGCGTTGAAGTATTTTATATGAAGGGACAGGGGGGTTACGAGCAGTACTTC. Translated, it gives CSVEVFYMKGQGGYEQYF.